A selection of T cell receptor beta chains follows, all from one sample in a study of shared clonotypes between healthy human individuals. This table comes from immunoSEQ multiplex PCR, and its TCRdb copy is limited to in-frame clones, with some not included. The sample shows over 2 million clones, roughly 94% of them seen only once. The source material was naive CD8+ T cells sorted from blood. These receptors were obtained from a young man in good health. CDR3s include the opening cysteine and the closing phenylalanine or tryptophan. A D gene is named only where the DNA matches it firmly. Expanded clones get a size class; other rows say once, few or many, or leave the size out.

once	TRBV1	20	-	TRBJ2-1	TGCACCAGCAGCCAAGAGTGGGCTAGGAGGGAGCGGAGGAGGTGCAATGAGCAGTTCTTC	CTSSQEWARRERRRCNEQFF
-	TRBV11-2	14	-	TRBJ2-3	TGTGCCAGCAGGGAGTCCTTTGGTCCAGATACGCAGTATTTT	CASRESFGPDTQYF
-	TRBV4-1	12	-	TRBJ1-1	TGCGCCAGCAGCCAAGCCGGGATAGAAGCTTTCTTT	CASSQAGIEAFF
-	TRBV5-6	14	TRBD2	TRBJ2-4	TGTGCCAGCAGCTTGTGGGGAGGGACTGACATTCAGTACTTC	CASSLWGGTDIQYF
-	TRBV18	14	TRBD1	TRBJ2-5	TGTGCCAGCTCAACACGGGACAGGGTAGAGACCCAGTACTTC	CASSTRDRVETQYF
-	TRBV7-9	16	TRBD1	TRBJ1-4	TGTGCCAGCAGCTCCCCGGGGGACAGGACTAATGAAAAACTGTTTTTT	CASSSPGDRTNEKLFF
-	TRBV10-2	18	TRBD2	TRBJ2-1	TGCGCCAGCAGTGAGGCCCCGACTAGCGGGGAGTCCTACAATGAGCAGTTCTTC	CASSEAPTSGESYNEQFF
-	TRBV5-4	14	-	TRBJ2-3	TGTGCCAGCAGCTCCTCTCAATCCACAGATACGCAGTATTTT	CASSSSQSTDTQYF
once	TRBV7-6	14	-	TRBJ2-7	TGTGCCAGCAGCTTAGGGACAGACTCCTACGAGCAGTACTTC	CASSLGTDSYEQYF
-	TRBV6-5	16	-	TRBJ2-1	TGTGCCAGCAGTTCTGGACTAAGGGTCGGTTACAATGAGCAGTTCTTC	CASSSGLRVGYNEQFF
-	TRBV6-5	12	-	TRBJ2-7	TGTGCCAGCAGTTACGGAGGGACCGAGCAGTACTTC	CASSYGGTEQYF
-	TRBV7-9	16	TRBD1	TRBJ2-5	TGTGCCAGCAGCTTACAGGGACAGGGGGCGCATGAGACCCAGTACTTC	CASSLQGQGAHETQYF
-	TRBV5-1	15	-	TRBJ1-3	TGCGCCAGCAGCTTGGAGTGGGGCCCGGGAAACACCATATATTTT	CASSLEWGPGNTIYF
once	TRBV27	12	-	TRBJ2-7	TGTGCCAGCAGACAGGGAGCCTACGAGCAGTACTTC	CASRQGAYEQYF
-	TRBV7-9	12	-	TRBJ1-3	TGTGCCAGCAGCGGTCGGGGAAACACCATATATTTT	CASSGRGNTIYF
-	TRBV6-5	14	-	TRBJ2-7	TGTGCCAGCAGTACAACGGAGTCGAGTTACGAGCAGTACTTC	CASSTTESSYEQYF
-	TRBV5-5	15	-	TRBJ2-7	TGTGCCAGCAGCTTGGGAGTTGACATCACGGGCGAGCAGTACTTC	CASSLGVDITGEQYF
-	TRBV9	15	-	TRBJ2-7	TGTGCCAGCAGCTCAAGTCCAGGGATCTCCTACGAGCAGTACTTC	CASSSSPGISYEQYF
-	TRBV7-9	15	TRBD2	TRBJ2-3	TGTGCCAGCAGCTTATTAGGTCGGGAGGGCCCCACGCAGTATTTT	CASSLLGREGPTQYF
-	TRBV4-1	19	-	TRBJ2-7	TGCGCCAGCAGCCAAGTAGGAGGGGAAGTCGCTCGGCCTGGGGAAGAGCAGTACTTC	CASSQVGGEVARPGEEQYF
-	TRBV7-8	16	TRBD1	TRBJ2-3	TGTGCCAGCAGCCCGTGGACAGGGGGTGGCACAGATACGCAGTATTTT	CASSPWTGGGTDTQYF
-	TRBV7-3	15	TRBD1	TRBJ2-1	TGTGCCAGCAGCTTAGGGCAGGGGGTGAGCAATGAGCAGTTCTTC	CASSLGQGVSNEQFF
-	TRBV13	15	-	TRBJ1-4	TGTGCCAGCAGCCCCAGGGTCGTTGCTAATGAAAAACTGTTTTTT	CASSPRVVANEKLFF
-	TRBV2	14	-	TRBJ2-7	TGTGCCAGCAGTGAATGGGACTCCCTCTACGAGCAGTACTTC	CASSEWDSLYEQYF
-	TRBV11-2	14	-	TRBJ2-2	TGTGCCAGCAGCTGGCCTCAGGGTTCCGGGGAGCTGTTTTTT	CASSWPQGSGELFF
few	TRBV4-1	15	TRBD2	TRBJ2-7	TGCGCCAGCAGCCTGGTAGCGGGGGCGATGGACGAGCAGTACTTC	CASSLVAGAMDEQYF
-	TRBV27	16	TRBD2	TRBJ2-2	TGTGCCAGCAGCCCGGGGGGGGTTTTATTCCCCGGGGAGCTGTTTTTT	CASSPGGVLFPGELFF
-	TRBV6-1	17	-	TRBJ2-1	TGTGCCAGCAGTGGAGTCGGGACTCTGAGCTCCTACAATGAGCAGTTCTTC	CASSGVGTLSSYNEQFF
-	TRBV27	16	-	TRBJ2-3	TGTGCCAGCAGTTCCGGGGGGCGGGAGACCCCAGATACGCAGTATTTT	CASSSGGRETPDTQYF
-	TRBV28	14	TRBD1	TRBJ2-2	TGTGCCAGCAGTTTAAGGGGGCGAGGCGGGGAGCTGTTTTTT	CASSLRGRGGELFF
-	TRBV5-6	14	-	TRBJ2-1	TGTGCCAGCAGCTTTATGGGCGGGGCCGATGAGCAGTTCTTC	CASSFMGGADEQFF
-	TRBV6-5	15	-	TRBJ2-3	TGTGCCAGCAGTTACTCTCAGGGGACCACAGATACGCAGTATTTT	CASSYSQGTTDTQYF
-	TRBV11-2	12	-	TRBJ2-4	TGTGCCAGCTCGTGGGAGAAAAACATTCAGTACTTC	CASSWEKNIQYF
once	TRBV4-2	14	TRBD1	TRBJ2-7	TGTGCCAGCAGCCAAGTGGACAGGGACCTCGAGCAGTACTTC	CASSQVDRDLEQYF
-	TRBV4-3	14	-	TRBJ2-7	TGCGCCAGCAGCCAAGATTATGGAGGCAACGAGCAGTACTTC	CASSQDYGGNEQYF
-	TRBV18	15	TRBD2	TRBJ2-7	TGTGCCAGCTCACGTACCGGGACTAGCTCCTACGAGCAGTACTTC	CASSRTGTSSYEQYF
-	TRBV9	13	TRBD1	TRBJ2-7	TGTGCCAGCGGACAGGGTTTCGGCTACGAGCAGTACTTC	CASGQGFGYEQYF
-	TRBV7-8	18	TRBD2	TRBJ2-7	TGTGCCAGCAGCTCGGGACTAGCGGGAAGCGTCGGGTCCTACGAGCAGTACTTC	CASSSGLAGSVGSYEQYF